This T cell receptor beta chain was recorded in a study of cytomegalovirus exposure and HLA in healthy donors. Study-level background: Early released data comprised about 85 million unique TCRs from HLA-typed donors.

CDR3 size: 13 residues. Germline trimming cut 6 bases from V and 1 base from J; bases unmatched to any gene: 5. Germline V gene data show CDR1 as SQVTM and CDR2 as ANQGSEA. A multiplex PCR was run with 60 Vbeta primers and 13 Jbeta primers. Only in-frame clones appear in the TCRdb table, and some are missing; sequencing was by immunoSEQ multiplex PCR. The sample has 100,000 to 150,000 clones, around 73% seen once. This TCR came from a man younger than 45 in good health and CMV-seropositive. Sequencing used PBMCs. V is TRBV29-1 and J is TRBJ2-7; 8 bases are a match to TRBD2. CDR3 residues: CSVGGAASYEQYF. The CDR3 region has the DNA TGCAGCGTCGGGGGGGCCGCGTCCTACGAGCAGTACTTC.